These T cell receptor beta chains were read from a single sample in a study of T cell responses to AZD1222 COVID-19 vaccine. The protocol was immunoSEQ multiplex PCR, while the TCRdb copy is restricted to in-frame clones and leaves out a portion. Counted here are 70,000 to 85,000 clones, around four fifths occurring once; the ten biggest clones make up 2.5% to 3.5%. The sample consisted of peripheral blood, taken on day 0 of AZD1222 vaccination. The receptors were sampled from an adult in good health. The CDR3 runs from the conserved cysteine through the conserved F or W. A D gene is named only where the DNA matches it firmly. Some rows mark clone size as missing; the rest say once, few, many or name a class of expanded clone.

v_gene: TRBV9
j_gene: TRBJ1-3
d_gene: NA
abundance: NA
CDR3aa: CASSVEGGAGNTIYF
CDR3nt: TGTGCCAGCAGCGTCGAAGGGGGTGCTGGAAACACCATATATTTT

v_gene: TRBV5-1
j_gene: TRBJ1-1
d_gene: NA
abundance: NA
CDR3aa: CASSLGGGATTEAFF
CDR3nt: TGCGCCAGCAGCTTGGGCGGGGGGGCGACCACTGAAGCTTTCTTT

v_gene: TRBV19
j_gene: TRBJ2-2
d_gene: NA
abundance: NA
CDR3aa: CASSMRGPRETGELFF
CDR3nt: TGTGCCAGTAGTATGAGGGGACCGAGAGAGACCGGGGAGCTGTTTTTT

v_gene: TRBV7-9
j_gene: TRBJ2-1
d_gene: TRBD2
abundance: NA
CDR3aa: CASSLPTSGSHNEQFF
CDR3nt: TGTGCCAGCAGCCTCCCGACTAGCGGGAGCCACAATGAGCAGTTCTTC

v_gene: TRBV5-1
j_gene: TRBJ2-7
d_gene: NA
abundance: NA
CDR3aa: CASSLRGVSYEQYF
CDR3nt: TGCGCCAGCAGCTTGAGGGGGGTCTCCTACGAGCAGTACTTC

v_gene: TRBV4-3
j_gene: TRBJ1-4
d_gene: NA
abundance: NA
CDR3aa: CASSQDRRVGATNEKLFF
CDR3nt: TGCGCCAGCAGCCAAGATAGGAGGGTAGGGGCGACTAATGAAAAACTGTTTTTT

v_gene: TRBV4-2
j_gene: TRBJ1-2
d_gene: NA
abundance: NA
CDR3aa: CASSPRDIPGYTF
CDR3nt: TGTGCCAGCAGCCCTCGGGACATCCCTGGCTACACCTTC

v_gene: TRBV6-2/TRBV6-3
j_gene: TRBJ2-7
d_gene: TRBD1
abundance: NA
CDR3aa: CASRLGQGAGEQYF
CDR3nt: TGTGCCAGCCGCCTCGGACAGGGGGCGGGGGAGCAGTACTTC

v_gene: TRBV6-5
j_gene: TRBJ1-1
d_gene: NA
abundance: NA
CDR3aa: CASSYRATLANTEAFF
CDR3nt: TGTGCCAGCAGTTACCGGGCAACATTGGCGAACACTGAAGCTTTCTTT

v_gene: TRBV19
j_gene: TRBJ2-1
d_gene: NA
abundance: NA
CDR3aa: CASSIGGWTADEQFF
CDR3nt: TGTGCCAGTAGTATAGGGGGATGGACAGCCGATGAGCAGTTCTTC

v_gene: TRBV4-3
j_gene: TRBJ2-3
d_gene: NA
abundance: NA
CDR3aa: CASSHPGGTSTDTQYF
CDR3nt: TGCGCCAGCAGCCACCCGGGGGGCACTAGCACAGATACGCAGTATTTT

v_gene: TRBV10-3
j_gene: TRBJ2-7
d_gene: NA
abundance: NA
CDR3aa: CAIGWGDEQYF
CDR3nt: TGTGCCATCGGCTGGGGGGACGAGCAGTACTTC

v_gene: TRBV7-3
j_gene: TRBJ2-7
d_gene: TRBD2
abundance: once
CDR3aa: CASSPSGGNTYEQYF
CDR3nt: TGTGCCAGCAGCCCTAGCGGGGGAAACACCTACGAGCAGTACTTC

v_gene: TRBV3-1/TRBV3-2
j_gene: TRBJ1-2
d_gene: TRBD1
abundance: NA
CDR3aa: CASSQTRDRAGYTF
CDR3nt: TGTGCCAGCAGCCAAACCCGGGACAGGGCTGGCTACACCTTC

v_gene: TRBV4-2
j_gene: TRBJ1-2
d_gene: NA
abundance: once
CDR3aa: CASSQDRGGPINGYTF
CDR3nt: TGTGCCAGCAGCCAAGACAGAGGGGGGCCTATAAATGGCTACACCTTC

v_gene: TRBV7-8
j_gene: TRBJ2-2
d_gene: NA
abundance: once
CDR3aa: CASSRDRTGTGELFF
CDR3nt: TGTGCCAGCAGCCGAGACAGGACGGGCACCGGGGAGCTGTTTTTT

v_gene: TRBV30
j_gene: TRBJ2-3
d_gene: NA
abundance: NA
CDR3aa: CAWSRRTSLRGDTQYF
CDR3nt: TGTGCCTGGAGCAGACGTACTAGCCTCCGGGGAGATACGCAGTATTTT

v_gene: TRBV27
j_gene: TRBJ1-4
d_gene: NA
abundance: NA
CDR3aa: CASSFRETEKLFF
CDR3nt: TGTGCCAGCAGTTTCCGGGAGACTGAAAAACTGTTTTTT

v_gene: TRBV6-6
j_gene: TRBJ2-5
d_gene: NA
abundance: NA
CDR3aa: CASSQGSGNQETQYF
CDR3nt: TGTGCCAGCAGTCAGGGTTCGGGTAACCAAGAGACCCAGTACTTC

v_gene: TRBV7-2
j_gene: TRBJ2-1
d_gene: NA
abundance: NA
CDR3aa: CASRVGVSSEQFF
CDR3nt: TGTGCCAGCAGGGTGGGGGTGTCAAGTGAGCAGTTCTTC

v_gene: TRBV19
j_gene: TRBJ1-1
d_gene: TRBD1
abundance: NA
CDR3aa: CASSRGGYTEAFF
CDR3nt: TGTGCCAGTAGTAGAGGGGGCTACACTGAAGCTTTCTTT

v_gene: TRBV3-1/TRBV3-2
j_gene: TRBJ2-3
d_gene: TRBD2
abundance: NA
CDR3aa: CASSKRGASGGLTDTQYF
CDR3nt: TGTGCCAGCAGTAAACGAGGGGCTAGCGGGGGCCTCACAGATACGCAGTATTTT

v_gene: TRBV7-2
j_gene: TRBJ1-2
d_gene: NA
abundance: NA
CDR3aa: CASSSMSVVGGYTF
CDR3nt: TGTGCCAGCAGCTCAATGTCCGTTGTTGGAGGCTACACCTTC

v_gene: TRBV6-5
j_gene: TRBJ2-7
d_gene: TRBD1
abundance: NA
CDR3aa: CASSSTTRTGLREQYF
CDR3nt: TGTGCCAGCAGTTCTACCACCCGGACAGGGTTGAGGGAGCAGTACTTC

v_gene: TRBV7-2
j_gene: TRBJ1-3
d_gene: NA
abundance: NA
CDR3aa: CASSSSGAASGNTIYF
CDR3nt: TGTGCCAGCAGCTCAAGCGGGGCTGCCTCTGGAAACACCATATATTTT

v_gene: TRBV9
j_gene: TRBJ1-1
d_gene: NA
abundance: NA
CDR3aa: CASSVDRGAEAFF
CDR3nt: TGTGCCAGCAGCGTAGATCGGGGGGCCGAAGCTTTCTTT

v_gene: TRBV15
j_gene: TRBJ1-6
d_gene: NA
abundance: NA
CDR3aa: CATSNSRSPLHF
CDR3nt: TGTGCCACCAGCAATAGCAGGTCACCCCTCCACTTT

v_gene: TRBV10-1
j_gene: TRBJ1-2
d_gene: NA
abundance: NA
CDR3aa: CASSTDIFYGYTF
CDR3nt: TGCGCCAGCAGTACCGACATCTTCTATGGCTACACCTTC

v_gene: TRBV19
j_gene: TRBJ1-2
d_gene: NA
abundance: NA
CDR3aa: CASSISGLGSYGYTF
CDR3nt: TGTGCCAGTAGTATCAGCGGACTCGGGAGCTATGGCTACACCTTC

v_gene: TRBV5-4
j_gene: TRBJ2-1
d_gene: NA
abundance: NA
CDR3aa: CASSLDGTYNEQFF
CDR3nt: TGTGCCAGCAGCTTGGACGGTACCTACAATGAGCAGTTCTTC

v_gene: TRBV6-2/TRBV6-3
j_gene: TRBJ2-7
d_gene: TRBD1
abundance: NA
CDR3aa: CASSSGQGRYEQYF
CDR3nt: TGTGCCAGCAGTTCCGGACAGGGGAGATACGAGCAGTACTTC

v_gene: TRBV2
j_gene: TRBJ1-6
d_gene: NA
abundance: NA
CDR3aa: CASSQKRSGAYNSPLHF
CDR3nt: TGTGCCAGCAGCCAAAAGCGATCAGGGGCATATAATTCACCCCTCCACTTT

v_gene: TRBV6-1
j_gene: TRBJ1-2
d_gene: NA
abundance: NA
CDR3aa: CASSDAGASPANYGYTF
CDR3nt: TGTGCCAGCAGTGACGCGGGGGCTTCTCCCGCTAACTATGGCTACACCTTC